This is a list of T cell receptor beta chains from one sample in a study of T cell responses to AZD1222 COVID-19 vaccine. Clones were read by immunoSEQ multiplex PCR, and TCRdb kept only the in-frame ones, dropping some. The table lists around 120,000 clones, almost 95% of them singletons. The input for sequencing was peripheral blood, taken 28 days after the second AZD1222 dose. Receptor source: an adult who received the AZD1222 COVID-19 vaccine. CDR3s include the opening cysteine and the closing phenylalanine or tryptophan. D genes are given only for firm matches. A clone size is listed for some rows: how often the clone was seen (once, few, many), or a class if it is expanded.

clone size,J gene,V gene,D gene,CDR3 protein,CDR3 DNA
-,TRBJ2-3,TRBV4-2,TRBD1,CASSPGETGDRTDTQYF,TGTGCCAGCAGCCCCGGGGAGACAGGGGACCGCACAGATACGCAGTATTTT
-,TRBJ2-3,TRBV13,TRBD2,CASSFGTSGRGGTDTQYF,TGTGCCAGCAGCTTCGGGACTAGCGGGAGAGGTGGGACAGATACGCAGTATTTT
-,TRBJ1-1,TRBV2,-,CASTELGGNTEAFF,TGTGCCAGCACCGAGCTGGGGGGGAACACTGAAGCTTTCTTT
-,TRBJ1-6,TRBV7-3,-,CASSLEQGANSPLHF,TGTGCCAGCAGCTTAGAACAGGGAGCGAATTCACCCCTCCACTTT
-,TRBJ1-5,TRBV21-1,-,CASSPPGRLCQPQHF,TGTGCCAGCAGCCCCCCAGGCAGGTTGTGTCAGCCCCAGCATTTT
-,TRBJ1-3,TRBV28,TRBD1,CASSTGASGNTIYF,TGTGCCAGCAGTACAGGGGCCTCTGGAAACACCATATATTTT
-,TRBJ1-2,TRBV28,-,CASSLYRAAGGYTF,TGTGCCAGCAGTTTATACAGGGCGGCTGGTGGCTACACCTTC
-,TRBJ2-3,TRBV19,-,CASSIRGSAGRTDTQYF,TGTGCCAGTAGTATTAGGGGGTCGGCGGGACGCACAGATACGCAGTATTTT
-,TRBJ1-3,TRBV7-9,-,CASSPTLLGTIYF,TGTGCCAGCAGCCCCACGTTGTTAGGAACCATATATTTT
-,TRBJ2-3,TRBV11-1,-,CASSLAHRGDTQYF,TGTGCCAGCAGCTTAGCGCATAGGGGAGATACGCAGTATTTT
-,TRBJ2-5,TRBV7-2,TRBD2,CASSLAALAGVTQYF,TGTGCCAGCAGCTTAGCGGCGCTAGCGGGAGTTACCCAGTACTTC
-,TRBJ1-3,TRBV5-4,-,CASSLVGQGGSGNTIYF,TGTGCCAGCAGCTTGGTTGGTCAGGGCGGCTCTGGAAACACCATATATTTT
-,TRBJ2-7,TRBV30,-,CASLLSHEQYF,TGTGCCTCTTTATTGTCCCACGAGCAGTACTTC
-,TRBJ1-1,TRBV25-1,-,CASSEYQEGTEAFF,TGTGCCAGCAGTGAATACCAGGAGGGCACTGAAGCTTTCTTT
-,TRBJ1-6,TRBV6-6,TRBD1,CASSPGQGASPLHF,TGTGCCAGCAGCCCGGGACAGGGAGCATCACCCCTCCACTTT
-,TRBJ1-6,TRBV7-3,TRBD1,CASSSGQGRPLHF,TGTGCCAGCAGCTCGGGACAGGGGAGGCCCCTCCACTTT
-,TRBJ2-1,TRBV19,TRBD1,CATTGAPLYNEQFF,TGTGCCACCACAGGGGCCCCCCTTTACAATGAGCAGTTCTTC
-,TRBJ2-7,TRBV7-2,TRBD2,CASSRTTSGGLATYEQYF,TGTGCCAGCAGCCGGACCACCAGTGGGGGACTAGCGACCTACGAGCAGTACTTC
-,TRBJ1-6,TRBV27,-,CASSFGQENSPLHF,TGTGCCAGCAGTTTCGGGCAGGAAAATTCACCCCTCCACTTT
once,TRBJ2-1,TRBV29-1,TRBD1,CSVEGDRGSDEQFF,TGCAGCGTTGAGGGGGACAGGGGATCCGATGAGCAGTTCTTC
-,TRBJ1-4,TRBV5-4,-,CASSLSGARGEKLFF,TGTGCCAGCAGCTTATCGGGGGCGCGGGGTGAAAAACTGTTTTTT
few,TRBJ1-2,TRBV5-1,-,CASSLETPNYGYTF,TGCGCCAGCAGCTTGGAGACACCTAACTATGGCTACACCTTC
once,TRBJ1-1,TRBV28,-,CASSNSPSLAAFF,TGTGCCAGCAGTAATTCTCCTTCCCTGGCAGCTTTCTTT
-,TRBJ1-4,TRBV9,TRBD1,CASSAPGQGAGKLFF,TGTGCCAGCAGCGCCCCGGGACAGGGGGCTGGAAAACTGTTTTTT
-,TRBJ1-2,TRBV3-1/TRBV3-2,TRBD1,CASSGDRGHPSGYTF,TGTGCCAGCAGCGGTGACAGGGGGCATCCTTCGGGCTACACCTTC
-,TRBJ2-2,TRBV18,TRBD2,CASSPWTGTSMTGELFF,TGTGCCAGCTCACCATGGACTGGGACTAGTATGACCGGGGAGCTGTTTTTT
-,TRBJ1-1,TRBV20-1,-,CSAGVNTEAFF,TGCAGTGCCGGAGTGAACACTGAAGCTTTCTTT
once,TRBJ1-2,TRBV3-1/TRBV3-2,-,CASSQDDRWHGYTF,TGTGCCAGCAGCCAAGATGACCGATGGCATGGCTACACCTTC
-,TRBJ2-3,TRBV27,-,CASSRPGGTDTQYF,TGTGCCAGCAGCCGCCCCGGAGGTACAGATACGCAGTATTTT
once,TRBJ2-7,TRBV9,-,CASSVARTAPSYEQYF,TGTGCCAGCAGCGTAGCGAGGACGGCCCCCTCCTACGAGCAGTACTTC
once,TRBJ2-1,TRBV13,TRBD1,CASSPGTADYNEQFF,TGTGCCAGCAGCCCCGGGACAGCCGACTACAATGAGCAGTTCTTC
few,TRBJ1-2,TRBV5-6,TRBD1,CASSGQGAGTF,TGTGCCAGCAGCGGACAGGGGGCAGGAACCTTC
-,TRBJ1-2,TRBV3-1/TRBV3-2,-,CASSQVVQGRGYGYTF,TGTGCCAGCAGCCAAGTGGTTCAGGGAAGGGGATATGGCTACACCTTC
-,TRBJ2-1,TRBV5-8,-,CASSLEGGMDEQFF,TGTGCCAGCAGCTTGGAGGGGGGTATGGATGAGCAGTTCTTC
-,TRBJ1-2,TRBV7-2,-,CASSYGASYGYTF,TGTGCCAGCAGCTACGGGGCCTCCTATGGCTACACCTTC
-,TRBJ2-7,TRBV11-2,-,CASSQGSRYEQYF,TGTGCCAGCAGCCAAGGGAGCCGCTACGAGCAGTACTTC